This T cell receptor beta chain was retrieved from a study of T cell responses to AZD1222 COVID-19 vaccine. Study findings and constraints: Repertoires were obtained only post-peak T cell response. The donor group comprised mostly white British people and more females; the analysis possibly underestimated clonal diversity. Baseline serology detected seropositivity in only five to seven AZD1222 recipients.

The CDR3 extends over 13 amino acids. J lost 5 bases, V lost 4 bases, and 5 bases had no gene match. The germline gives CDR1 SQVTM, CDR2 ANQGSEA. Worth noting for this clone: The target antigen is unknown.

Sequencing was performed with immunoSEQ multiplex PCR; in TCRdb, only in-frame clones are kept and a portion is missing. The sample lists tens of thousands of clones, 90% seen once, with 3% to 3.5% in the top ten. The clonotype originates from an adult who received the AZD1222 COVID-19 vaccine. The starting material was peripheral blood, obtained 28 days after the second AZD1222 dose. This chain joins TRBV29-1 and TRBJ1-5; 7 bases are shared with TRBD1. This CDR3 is CSVGSRGDQPQHF. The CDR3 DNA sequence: TGCAGCGTTGGGTCCAGGGGGGATCAGCCCCAGCATTTT.